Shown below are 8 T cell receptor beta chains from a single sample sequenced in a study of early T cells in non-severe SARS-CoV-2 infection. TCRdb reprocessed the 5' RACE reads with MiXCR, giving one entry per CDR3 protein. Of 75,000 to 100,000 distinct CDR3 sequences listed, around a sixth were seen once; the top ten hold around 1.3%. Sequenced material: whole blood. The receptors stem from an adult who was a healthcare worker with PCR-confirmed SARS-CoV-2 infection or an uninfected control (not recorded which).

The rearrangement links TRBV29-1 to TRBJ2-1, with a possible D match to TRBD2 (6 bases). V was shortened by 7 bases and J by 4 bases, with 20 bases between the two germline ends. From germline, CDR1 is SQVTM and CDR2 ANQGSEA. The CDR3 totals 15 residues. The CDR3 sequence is CSAASGLRLYNEQFF. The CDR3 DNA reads TGCAGCGCCGCGTCTGGACTAAGGTTATACAATGAGCAGTTCTTC.

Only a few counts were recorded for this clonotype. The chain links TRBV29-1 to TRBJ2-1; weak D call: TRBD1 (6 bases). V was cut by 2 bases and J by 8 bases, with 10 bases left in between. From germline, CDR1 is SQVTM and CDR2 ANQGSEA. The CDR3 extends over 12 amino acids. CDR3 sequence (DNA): TGCAGCGTTGAACCAGGGGATCATGAGCAGTTCTTC. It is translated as CSVEPGDHEQFF.

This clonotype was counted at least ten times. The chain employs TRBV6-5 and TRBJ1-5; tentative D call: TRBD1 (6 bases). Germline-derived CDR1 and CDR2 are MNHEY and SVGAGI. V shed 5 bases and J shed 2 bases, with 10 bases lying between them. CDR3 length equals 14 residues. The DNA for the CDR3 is TGTGCCAGCAGTCGGGACACCCGCAATCAGCCCCAGCATTTT. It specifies CASSRDTRNQPQHF.

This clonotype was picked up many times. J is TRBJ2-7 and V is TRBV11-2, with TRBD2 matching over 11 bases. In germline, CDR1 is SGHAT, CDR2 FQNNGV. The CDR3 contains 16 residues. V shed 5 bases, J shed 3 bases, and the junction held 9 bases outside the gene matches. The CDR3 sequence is CASSPLAGGRYYEQYF. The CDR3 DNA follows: TGTGCCAGCAGCCCTCTAGCGGGGGGCCGATACTACGAGCAGTACTTC.

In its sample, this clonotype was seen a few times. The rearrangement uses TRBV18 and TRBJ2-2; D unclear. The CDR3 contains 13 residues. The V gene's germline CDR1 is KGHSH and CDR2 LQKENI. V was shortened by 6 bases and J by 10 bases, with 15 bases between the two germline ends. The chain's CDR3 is CASSLDQAVELFF. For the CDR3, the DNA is TGTGCCAGCTCCCTTGACCAGGCAGTGGAGCTGTTTTTT. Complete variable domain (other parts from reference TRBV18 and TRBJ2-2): NAGVMQNPRHLVRRRGQEARLRCSPMKGHSHVYWYRQLPEEGLKFMVYLQKENIIDESGMPKERFSAEFPKEGPSILRIQQVVRGDSAAYFCASSLDQAVELFFGEGSRLTVL.

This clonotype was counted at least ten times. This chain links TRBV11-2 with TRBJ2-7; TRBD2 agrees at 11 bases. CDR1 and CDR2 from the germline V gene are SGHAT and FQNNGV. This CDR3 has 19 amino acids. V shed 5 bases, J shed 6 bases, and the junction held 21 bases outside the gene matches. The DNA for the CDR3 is TGTGCCAGCAGCCCTACGGGACTAGCGGTCCTAACGAGGGGTACCGAGCAGTACTTC. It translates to CASSPTGLAVLTRGTEQYF.

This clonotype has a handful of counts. DNA of the CDR3: TGCGCCAGCAGCTTGGGGAGGACAGGGCTTGAAGATACGCAGTATTTT. Protein: CASSLGRTGLEDTQYF. The J gene is TRBJ2-3, the V gene TRBV5-1; 8 bases are a match to TRBD1. The CDR3 is made up of 16 amino acids. The junction had 8 bases not matched to a gene; V was cut back by 0 bases and J by 5 bases. Germline V CDR1 and CDR2: SGHRS, YFSETQ.

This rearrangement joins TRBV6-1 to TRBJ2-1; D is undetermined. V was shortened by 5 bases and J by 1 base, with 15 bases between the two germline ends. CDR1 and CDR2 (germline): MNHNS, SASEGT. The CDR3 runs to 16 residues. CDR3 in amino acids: CASSKSPDRSYNEQFF. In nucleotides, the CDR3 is TGTGCCAGCAGTAAAAGCCCGGATAGGTCCTACAATGAGCAGTTCTTC.